Below are 13 T cell receptor beta chains sequenced from a single sample in a study of early T cells in non-severe SARS-CoV-2 infection. TCRdb reanalysed the 5' RACE reads using MiXCR and keeps one entry per CDR3 protein. The sample gives some 71,000 distinct CDR3 sequences, approximately 10% of which show up once; about 6% is in the top ten. Sequences were derived from whole blood, sampled at baseline. These receptors came from an adult who was a healthcare worker with PCR-confirmed SARS-CoV-2 infection or an uninfected control (not recorded which).

Only a few counts were recorded for this clonotype. The chain carries TRBV20-1 and TRBJ1-1, with D perhaps matching TRBD1 (6 bases). Germline V gene lookup returns CDR1 DFQATT and CDR2 SNEGSKA (reference sequence). V was clipped by 4 bases and J by 0 bases, with 18 bases between them. The CDR3 has 16 residues. CDR3 in amino acids: CSATPGTTTMNTEAFF. The DNA for the CDR3 is TGCAGTGCTACCCCCGGGACAACTACCATGAACACTGAAGCTTTCTTT.

This clonotype was seen a handful of times. V and J are TRBV11-2 and TRBJ2-7; D not resolved. V was cut by 0 bases and J by 2 bases, with 14 bases left in between. Per germline, CDR1 SGHAT and CDR2 FQNNGV. The CDR3 covers 16 residues. The CDR3 sequence is CASSLEGLRTTYEQYF. The CDR3 nucleotides read TGTGCCAGCAGCTTAGAAGGCCTCAGAACGACCTACGAGCAGTACTTC. The whole variable domain, remainder taken from reference TRBV11-2 and TRBJ2-7, is EAGVAQSPRYKIIEKRQSVAFWCNPISGHATLYWYQQILGQGPKLLIQFQNNGVVDDSQLPKDRFSAERLKGVDSTLKIQPAKLEDSAVYLCASSLEGLRTTYEQYFGPGTRLTVT.

The rearrangement uses TRBV12-5 and TRBJ2-7; D possibly matches TRBD1 or TRBD2 (5 bases each). The ends were cut back, 3 bases at V and 4 bases at J, with 13 bases in the middle. The length of the CDR3 is 14 residues. Germline lookup yields CDR1 LGHNT and CDR2 FRNRAP. This chain's CDR3 is CASGFRDGSYEQYF. The DNA for the CDR3 is TGTGCTAGTGGTTTCCGGGACGGCAGTTACGAGCAGTACTTC.

In its sample, this clonotype was seen a few times. CDR3 bases: TGCAGCGTGGGAGGGGGCACTGAAGCTTTCTTT. Protein sequence: CSVGGGTEAFF. The V gene is TRBV29-1, the J gene TRBJ1-1, with D maybe TRBD1 (6 bases). V lost 6 bases and J lost 4, with 9 bases in between. This CDR3 comprises 11 residues. From germline, CDR1 is SQVTM and CDR2 ANQGSEA.

The chain employs TRBV7-9 and TRBJ2-3; D call uncertain. The CDR3 contains 15 residues. Germline CDR1 and CDR2: SEHNR and FQNEAQ (reference sequence). Trimming stripped 1 base from V and 2 bases from J, with 10 bases between. The DNA of the CDR3 is TGTGCCAGCAGCTTAGTGGGGATCTTCACAGATACGCAGTATTTT. This encodes CASSLVGIFTDTQYF.

This clonotype was detected ten times or more. The V gene is TRBV4-3, the J gene TRBJ2-1; a possible D gene is TRBD2 (6 bases). The CDR3 is 13 residues long. Between the trimmed V and J ends, which lost 0 bases and 15 bases, there was a span of 15 bases. The germline V gene has CDR1 LGHNA and CDR2 YSLEER. The CDR3 DNA sequence: TGCGCCAGCAGCCAAGATGTCGGACTACGACGGTTCTTC. It is translated as CASSQDVGLRRFF.

This clonotype was counted at least ten times. V usage is TRBV3-1 and J usage is TRBJ1-2, with D maybe TRBD1 (5 bases). This CDR3 has 15 residues. Germline-derived CDR1 and CDR2 are LGHDT and YNNKEL (reference sequence). V was shortened by 0 bases and J by 7 bases, with 15 bases between the two germline ends. The CDR3 sequence: CASSQESGAGGGYTF. DNA of the CDR3: TGTGCCAGCAGCCAAGAATCTGGCGCTGGGGGTGGCTACACCTTC.

This clonotype was counted ten times or more. The chain employs TRBV29-1 and TRBJ2-7, with 8 bases aligning to TRBD2. The CDR3 loop spans 15 amino acids. CDR1 is SQVTM, CDR2 ANQGSEA, per germline. V shed 2 bases and J 7 bases; nucleotides not matched to a gene: 13. CDR3 bases: TGCAGCGTTGAAAACCCGGTTTGGGCGGGGGGAGAGCAGTACTTC. As protein: CSVENPVWAGGEQYF.

This clonotype turned up a few times. V is TRBV29-1 and J is TRBJ2-1, with a tentative D call TRBD2 (6 bases). V shed 7 bases and J shed 0 bases, with 19 bases lying between them. Germline V gives CDR1 SQVTM, CDR2 ANQGSEA. The CDR3 runs 16 residues. The CDR3 nucleotides are TGCAGCGCCAACTCCCAGCGGGCCATCTCCTACAATGAGCAGTTCTTC. It codes for CSANSQRAISYNEQFF.

This chain connects TRBV10-3 to TRBJ2-1; no firm D call. The CDR3 runs 14 residues. V lost 5 bases and J 4 bases, leaving 12 bases between the germline ends. From germline, CDR1 is ENHRY and CDR2 SYGVKD. CDR3 nucleotide sequence: TGTGCCATCAGTTTGGATTTGGGATACAATGAGCAGTTCTTC. Translated, it gives CAISLDLGYNEQFF.

This clonotype turned up a few times. The chain employs TRBV3-1 and TRBJ2-7; D is unclear. This CDR3 region has 13 residues. V shed 0 bases and J shed 4 bases, with 7 bases lying between them. Germline assignment: CDR1 LGHDT and CDR2 YNNKEL (reference sequence). The CDR3 is CASSQDGLYEQYF. As DNA, the CDR3 is TGTGCCAGCAGCCAAGACGGGTTATACGAGCAGTACTTC.

This rearrangement joins TRBV3-1 to TRBJ2-1; the match to TRBD2 covers 13 bases. Germline V CDR1 and CDR2: LGHDT, YNNKEL (reference sequence). The V segment lost 2 bases and the J segment 0 bases; nucleotides outside the gene matches: 4. The CDR3 totals 18 residues. CDR3 region: CASSQTGLAGASYNEQFF. For the CDR3, the DNA is TGTGCCAGCAGCCAAACCGGACTAGCGGGGGCCTCCTACAATGAGCAGTTCTTC.

A few counts support this clonotype. Germline and junction disagree at one end, which may indicate a read error. The chain employs TRBV5-6 and TRBJ2-3; tentatively, D is TRBD2 (6 bases). The V gene's germline CDR1 is SGHDT and CDR2 YYEEEE. CDR3 size: 14 residues. CDR3 nucleotides: TGTGTCAGCAGCTTCCTGACTAGAACAGATACGCAGTATTTT. Translation gives CVSSFLTRTDTQYF.